These T cell receptor beta chains were read from a single sample in a study of blood T cell repertoires in COVID-19. Produced via immunoSEQ multiplex PCR; TCRdb's table is partial and in-frame only. The data contain roughly 200,000 clones, roughly 89% of them singletons. The sequenced material came from PBMCs or T cells enriched from blood (not recorded which). The receptors here all came from a middle-aged woman with acute COVID-19. Each CDR3 is given with its conserved first and last residue. The D gene is left open where the match is weak. Size tells how often a clone was seen (once, few, many) or the class of an expanded clone, and some rows leave it out.

CDR3 protein	CDR3 DNA	V gene	D gene	clone size	J gene
CATSSGTSGSKDEQYF	TGTGCCACCAGCAGCGGGACTAGCGGGAGTAAAGACGAGCAGTACTTC	TRBV15	TRBD2	once	TRBJ2-7
CASSQEGGKGNQPQHF	TGTGCCAGCAGCCAAGAAGGGGGAAAGGGCAATCAGCCCCAGCATTTT	TRBV4-2	.	.	TRBJ1-5
CASSVAEGAYEQYF	TGTGCCAGCAGCGTAGCTGAGGGGGCCTACGAGCAGTACTTC	TRBV9	.	.	TRBJ2-7
CASSVGAGASTDTQYF	TGTGCCAGCAGCGTAGGGGCGGGAGCGAGCACAGATACGCAGTATTTT	TRBV9	TRBD2	.	TRBJ2-3
CASSDRGQDHIFYEQYF	TGTGCCAGCAGTGACAGGGGCCAGGATCATATATTCTACGAGCAGTACTTC	TRBV6-4	.	.	TRBJ2-7
CASSRPPSLAYF	TGTGCCAGCAGTCGCCCCCCGAGCCTCGCGTACTTC	TRBV13	.	once	TRBJ2-7
CASSTSPGGYEQYF	TGTGCCAGCAGCACCTCCCCGGGGGGCTACGAGCAGTACTTC	TRBV7-9	TRBD2	.	TRBJ2-7
CASSQSGTGINSPLHF	TGTGCCAGCAGCCAATCCGGGACAGGGATTAATTCACCCCTCCACTTT	TRBV5-5	TRBD1	.	TRBJ1-6
CASSPRQVFVYGYTF	TGTGCCAGCAGCCCTAGACAGGTATTCGTCTATGGCTACACCTTC	TRBV7-2	.	once	TRBJ1-2
CASSLYRQGEQYF	TGTGCCAGCAGCCTCTATCGCCAGGGCGAGCAGTACTTC	TRBV9	.	many	TRBJ2-7
CASSRREEVDTQYF	TGCGCCAGCAGCCGAAGGGAGGAAGTAGATACGCAGTATTTT	TRBV10-2	.	.	TRBJ2-3
CASSQTSYEQYF	TGTGCCAGCAGCCAGACTAGCTACGAGCAGTACTTC	TRBV3-1/TRBV3-2	.	.	TRBJ2-7
CASTRYNEQFF	TGTGCCAGCACGAGATACAATGAGCAGTTCTTC	TRBV6-5	.	.	TRBJ2-1
CASSPWRTGISYNEQFF	TGTGCCAGCAGCCCCTGGCGGACAGGGATCTCCTACAATGAGCAGTTCTTC	TRBV3-1/TRBV3-2	TRBD1	.	TRBJ2-1
CASSQGLSGRGNEQFF	TGTGCCAGCAGCCAAGGACTAAGCGGGAGGGGAAATGAGCAGTTCTTC	TRBV14	TRBD2	.	TRBJ2-1
CASSQGQSGYTF	TGTGCCAGCAGCCAAGGACAGAGCGGCTACACCTTC	TRBV3-1/TRBV3-2	.	.	TRBJ1-2
CASSQIGAGEFF	TGTGCCAGCAGCCAAATCGGGGCAGGGGAATTCTTC	TRBV7-9	.	.	TRBJ2-1
CASTVGWRGNQPQHF	TGTGCCAGTACCGTTGGATGGAGGGGCAATCAGCCCCAGCATTTT	TRBV19	.	.	TRBJ1-5
CASSLLRDRDEQYF	TGTGCCAGCAGCTTACTCCGGGACAGGGACGAGCAGTACTTC	TRBV11-2	TRBD1	.	TRBJ2-7
CACGLLGARDRDTQYF	TGTGCCTGTGGGCTCCTGGGGGCCCGGGACCGGGATACGCAGTATTTT	TRBV28	.	.	TRBJ2-3
CASSPGTSGGSEYF	TGTGCCAGCAGCCCCGGGACTAGCGGGGGTTCCGAGTACTTC	TRBV3-1/TRBV3-2	TRBD2	.	TRBJ2-5
CASSGTVNTEAFF	TGCGCCTCCTCCGGGACAGTGAACACTGAAGCTTTCTTT	TRBV5-1	TRBD1	.	TRBJ1-1
CASSEHSPNYGYTF	TGTGCCAGCAGTGAACACAGCCCCAACTATGGCTACACCTTC	TRBV6-1	.	.	TRBJ1-2
CASSPGTSYEQFF	TGTGCCAGCAGCCCCGGGACTAGCTATGAGCAGTTCTTC	TRBV13	TRBD2	.	TRBJ2-1
CASSLAAGSNEQYF	TGTGCCAGCAGTTTAGCGGCAGGGTCCAACGAGCAGTACTTC	TRBV28	.	.	TRBJ2-7
CSVEGLGVGEAFF	TGCAGCGTTGAAGGCCTAGGGGTCGGTGAAGCTTTCTTT	TRBV29-1	.	.	TRBJ1-1
CASSEARSAKETQYF	TGTGCCAGCAGTGAAGCGCGGTCGGCAAAAGAGACCCAGTACTTC	TRBV2	.	.	TRBJ2-5
CSVGDRGPAWGYTF	TGCAGCGTGGGAGACAGGGGGCCCGCCTGGGGCTACACCTTC	TRBV29-1	TRBD1	.	TRBJ1-2
CASSQDGQGASYEQYF	TGTGCCAGCAGCCAAGATGGGCAGGGGGCCTCCTACGAGCAGTACTTC	TRBV4-2	TRBD1	few	TRBJ2-7
CSTDRANGYTF	TGCAGTACGGACAGGGCGAACGGCTACACCTTC	TRBV20-1	TRBD1	.	TRBJ1-2
CASSIDPGPQHF	TGTGCCAGTAGTATAGATCCGGGGCCCCAGCATTTT	TRBV19	.	.	TRBJ1-5
CASSTGILRGSYEQYF	TGCGCCAGCAGCACGGGCATTTTGCGGGGCTCCTACGAGCAGTACTTC	TRBV5-1	.	.	TRBJ2-7
CASSKDSKAGQFF	TGTGCCAGCAGCAAAGATTCGAAGGCAGGGCAGTTCTTC	TRBV21-1	.	.	TRBJ2-1
CASSEAIPGAYGYTF	TGTGCCAGCAGTGAAGCGATCCCAGGGGCCTATGGCTACACCTTC	TRBV2	.	.	TRBJ1-2
CASSLYLSGASTDTQYF	TGTGCCAGCAGTTTGTACCTTAGCGGCGCTAGCACAGATACGCAGTATTTT	TRBV27	.	.	TRBJ2-3
CATRGTATYEQYF	TGTGCCACCAGAGGGACAGCGACCTACGAGCAGTACTTC	TRBV6-5	TRBD1	.	TRBJ2-7
CASSIGQGVYEQYF	TGTGCCAGTAGTATAGGACAGGGAGTCTACGAGCAGTACTTC	TRBV19	TRBD1	once	TRBJ2-7
CAWSQDSQETQYF	TGTGCCTGGAGCCAGGACTCTCAAGAGACCCAGTACTTC	TRBV30	.	.	TRBJ2-5
CASSLRTGGFGNEQFF	TGCGCCAGCAGCTTACGGACAGGGGGTTTCGGGAATGAGCAGTTCTTC	TRBV5-1	TRBD1	once	TRBJ2-1
CASSEEKPATDTQYF	TGTGCCAGCAGTGAAGAGAAACCCGCGACAGATACGCAGTATTTT	TRBV6-1	.	.	TRBJ2-3
CASSDLAGGDEQFF	TGTGCCAGCAGTGACCTAGCGGGAGGGGATGAGCAGTTCTTC	TRBV6-4	TRBD2	.	TRBJ2-1
CASSGAGTSGPYEQYF	TGTGCCAGCAGCGGAGCCGGGACTAGCGGCCCCTACGAGCAGTACTTC	TRBV5-6	TRBD2	.	TRBJ2-7
CASSPRDSANEQFF	TGTGCCAGCAGCCCTCGGGACTCCGCCAATGAGCAGTTCTTC	TRBV25-1	.	.	TRBJ2-1
CASSPAGAITEAFF	TGTGCCAGCAGCCCAGCGGGGGCGATCACTGAAGCTTTCTTT	TRBV14	.	.	TRBJ1-1
CASRGGGYNSPLHF	TGTGCCTCAAGAGGGGGGGGCTATAATTCACCCCTCCACTTT	TRBV19	.	.	TRBJ1-6
CASSQEGRLPEAFF	TGTGCCAGCAGCCAAGAGGGGAGGCTTCCTGAAGCTTTCTTT	TRBV4-2	.	.	TRBJ1-1